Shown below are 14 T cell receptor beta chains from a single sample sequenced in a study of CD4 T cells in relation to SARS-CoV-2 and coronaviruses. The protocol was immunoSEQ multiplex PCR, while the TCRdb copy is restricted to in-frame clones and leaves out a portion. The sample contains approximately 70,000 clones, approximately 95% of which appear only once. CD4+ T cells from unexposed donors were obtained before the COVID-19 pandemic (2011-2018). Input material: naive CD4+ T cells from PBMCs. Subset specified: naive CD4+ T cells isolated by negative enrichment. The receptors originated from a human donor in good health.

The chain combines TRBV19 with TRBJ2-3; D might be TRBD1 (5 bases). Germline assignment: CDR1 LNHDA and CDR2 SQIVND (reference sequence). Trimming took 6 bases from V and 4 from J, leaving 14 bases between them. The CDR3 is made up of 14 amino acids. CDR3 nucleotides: TGTGCCAGTAGGACCCAGGGCCCGTCAGATACGCAGTATTTT. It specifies CASRTQGPSDTQYF.

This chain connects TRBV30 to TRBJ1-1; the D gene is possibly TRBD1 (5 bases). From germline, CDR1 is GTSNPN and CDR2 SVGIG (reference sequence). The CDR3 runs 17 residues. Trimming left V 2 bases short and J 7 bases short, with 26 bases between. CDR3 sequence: CAWSRRRAGPHLGEAFF. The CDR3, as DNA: TGTGCCTGGAGTAGACGTCGGGCAGGGCCTCATTTGGGTGAAGCTTTCTTT.

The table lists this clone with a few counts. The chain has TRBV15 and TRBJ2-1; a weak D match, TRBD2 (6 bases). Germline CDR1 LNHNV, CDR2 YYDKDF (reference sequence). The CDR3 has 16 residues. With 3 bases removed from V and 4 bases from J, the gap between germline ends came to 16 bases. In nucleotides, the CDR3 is TGTGCCACCAGCAGGAAGGGACTCTCAGGGTACAATGAGCAGTTCTTC. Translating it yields CATSRKGLSGYNEQFF.

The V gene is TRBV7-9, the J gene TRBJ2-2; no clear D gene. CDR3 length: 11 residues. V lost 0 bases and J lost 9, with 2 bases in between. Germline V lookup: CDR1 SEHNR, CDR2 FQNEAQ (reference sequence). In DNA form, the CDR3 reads TGTGCCAGCAGCTTAGCCTGGGAGCTGTTTTTT. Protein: CASSLAWELFF.

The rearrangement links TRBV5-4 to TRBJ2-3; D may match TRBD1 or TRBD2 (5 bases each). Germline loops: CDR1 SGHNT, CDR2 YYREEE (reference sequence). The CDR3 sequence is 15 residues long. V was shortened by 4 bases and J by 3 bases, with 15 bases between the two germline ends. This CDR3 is CASSTPSGPTDTQYF. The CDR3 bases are TGTGCCAGCAGCACTCCTTCGGGGCCAACAGATACGCAGTATTTT.

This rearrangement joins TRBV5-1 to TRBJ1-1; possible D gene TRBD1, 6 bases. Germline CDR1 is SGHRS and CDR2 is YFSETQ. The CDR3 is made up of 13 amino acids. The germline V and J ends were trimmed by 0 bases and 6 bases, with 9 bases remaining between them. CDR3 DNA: TGCGCCAGCAGCTTGGAAACAGGGTCTGAAGCTTTCTTT. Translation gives CASSLETGSEAFF.

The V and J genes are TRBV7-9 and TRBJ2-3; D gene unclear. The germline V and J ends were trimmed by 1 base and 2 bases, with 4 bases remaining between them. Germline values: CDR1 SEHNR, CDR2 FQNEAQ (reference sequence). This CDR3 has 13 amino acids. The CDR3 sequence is CASSLGPTDTQYF. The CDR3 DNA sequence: TGTGCCAGCAGCTTAGGTCCCACAGATACGCAGTATTTT.

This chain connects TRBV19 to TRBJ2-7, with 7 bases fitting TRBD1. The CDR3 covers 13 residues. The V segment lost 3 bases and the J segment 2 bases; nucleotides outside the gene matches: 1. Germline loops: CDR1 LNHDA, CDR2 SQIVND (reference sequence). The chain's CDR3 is CASSIQGAYEQYF. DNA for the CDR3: TGTGCCAGTAGTATCCAGGGGGCCTACGAGCAGTACTTC.

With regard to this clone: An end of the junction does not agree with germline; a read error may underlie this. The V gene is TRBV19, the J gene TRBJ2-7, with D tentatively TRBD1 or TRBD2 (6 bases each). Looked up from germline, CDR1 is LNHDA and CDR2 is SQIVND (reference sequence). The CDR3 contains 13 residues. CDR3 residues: CASSVAGRTVDDF. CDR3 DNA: TGTGCCAGTAGTGTGGCGGGACGGACAGTAGATGACTTC.

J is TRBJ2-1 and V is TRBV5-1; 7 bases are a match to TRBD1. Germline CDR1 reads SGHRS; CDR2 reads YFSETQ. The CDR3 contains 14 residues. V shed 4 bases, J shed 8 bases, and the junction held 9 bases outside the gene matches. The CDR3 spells CASSTRTGSYEQFF. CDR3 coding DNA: TGCGCCAGCAGCACCCGGACAGGCTCCTATGAGCAGTTCTTC.

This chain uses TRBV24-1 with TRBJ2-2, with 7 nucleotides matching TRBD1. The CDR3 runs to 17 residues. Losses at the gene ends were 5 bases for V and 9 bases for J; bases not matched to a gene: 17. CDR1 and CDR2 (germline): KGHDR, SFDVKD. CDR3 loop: CATSGLNRGANVWELFF. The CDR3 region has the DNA TGTGCCACCAGTGGCCTCAACAGGGGAGCAAATGTTTGGGAGCTGTTTTTT.

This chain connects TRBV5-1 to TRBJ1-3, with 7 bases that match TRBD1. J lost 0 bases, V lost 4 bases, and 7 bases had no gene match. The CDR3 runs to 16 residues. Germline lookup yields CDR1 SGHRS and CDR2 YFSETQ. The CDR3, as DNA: TGCGCCAGCAGCAACGGACAGGCGAGCTCTGGAAACACCATATATTTT. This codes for CASSNGQASSGNTIYF.

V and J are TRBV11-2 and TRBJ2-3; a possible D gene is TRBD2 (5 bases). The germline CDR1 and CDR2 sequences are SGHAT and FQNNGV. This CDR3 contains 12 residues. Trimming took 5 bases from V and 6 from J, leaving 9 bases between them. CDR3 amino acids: CASSPEADTQYF. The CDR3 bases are TGTGCCAGCAGCCCGGAGGCGGATACGCAGTATTTT.

The CDR3, as DNA: TGTGCCGTCGGACAGGTGGAGGTGGGTGGCTACACCTTC. Protein: CAVGQVEVGGYTF. The chain carries TRBV5-4 and TRBJ1-2; 7 bases map to TRBD1. This CDR3 contains 13 residues. The trim removed 10 bases at V and 7 bases at J, leaving 13 bases unmatched. CDR1 is SGHNT, CDR2 YYREEE, per germline (reference sequence). The entire variable domain, with the rest obtained from reference TRBV5-4 and TRBJ1-2, is as follows: ETGVTQSPTHLIKTRGQQVTLRCSSQSGHNTVSWYQQALGQGPQFIFQYYREEENGRGNFPPRFSGLQFPNYSSELNVNALELDDSALYLCAVGQVEVGGYTFGSGTRLTVV.